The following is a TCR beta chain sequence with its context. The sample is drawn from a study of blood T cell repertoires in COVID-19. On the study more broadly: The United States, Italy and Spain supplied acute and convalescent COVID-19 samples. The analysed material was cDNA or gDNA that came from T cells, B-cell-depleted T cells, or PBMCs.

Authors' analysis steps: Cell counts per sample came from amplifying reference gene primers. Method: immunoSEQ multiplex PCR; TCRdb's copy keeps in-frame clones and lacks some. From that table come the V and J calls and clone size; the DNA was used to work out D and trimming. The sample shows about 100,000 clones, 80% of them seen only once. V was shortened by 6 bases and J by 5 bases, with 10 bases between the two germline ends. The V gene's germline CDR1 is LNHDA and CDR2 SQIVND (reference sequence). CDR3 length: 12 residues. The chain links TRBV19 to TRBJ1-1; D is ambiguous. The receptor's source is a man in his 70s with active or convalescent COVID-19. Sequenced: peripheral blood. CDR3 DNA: TGTGCCAGTAGGACTCAGAGGACTGAAGCTTTCTTT. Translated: CASRTQRTEAFF.